The 20 T cell receptor beta chains listed next were all sequenced from one sample in a study of T and B cells in COVID-19 patients. From blood, roughly 220-550 ng of genomic DNA served as TRB template. TRB rearrangements were amplified by multiplex PCR with BIOMED2 TRB-A/B primers. TCRdb independently ran MiXCR on the multiplex PCR reads; one entry per CDR3 protein. The sample has about 5,100 distinct CDR3 sequences; 25% to 30% are singletons. Input material: blood. These receptors came from a human donor with active COVID-19.

In nucleotides, the CDR3 is TGTGCCAGCAGCCTACTAGAGACCCCCGAGCAGTTCTTC. Translating gives CASSLLETPEQFF. The chain joins TRBV11-2 to TRBJ2-1; TRBD2 might be the D (5 bases). The germline V gene encodes CDR1 SGHAT and CDR2 FQNNGV. V was cut by 5 bases and J by 10 bases, with 15 bases left in between. This CDR3 spans 13 amino acids.

This clonotype is classed as medium-sized. The J gene is TRBJ2-6, the V gene TRBV5-6; TRBD1 might be the D (5 bases). Germline CDR1 SGHDT, CDR2 YYEEEE. V was pared by 0 bases and J by 0 bases, with 13 bases between. There are 18 residues in the CDR3. The CDR3 nucleotides read TGTGCCAGCAGCTTGGACCCAGACAGTCTCTCTGGGGCCAACGTCCTGACTTTC. Its protein is CASSLDPDSLSGANVLTF.

This clonotype was detected only a few times. J is TRBJ2-1 and V is TRBV20-1; 8 nucleotides match TRBD2. CDR3 length: 15 residues. J lost 7 bases, V lost 3 bases, and 11 bases had no gene match. The germline CDR1 and CDR2 sequences are DFQATT and SNEGSKA (reference sequence). The CDR3 DNA reads TGCAGTGCTAGGGGTCCTTATAGCGGGATGAATGAGCAGTTCTTC. It encodes CSARGPYSGMNEQFF.

This clonotype was seen a few times. The chain is built from TRBV6-2 or TRBV6-3 and TRBJ2-5; no clear D. Trimming removed 2 bases from V and 4 bases from J, with 5 bases in between. This CDR3 spans 12 amino acids. Per germline, CDR1 MNHEY and CDR2 SVGEGT. The CDR3: CASSYVGETQYF. CDR3 DNA sequence: TGTGCCAGCAGTTACGTCGGAGAGACCCAGTACTTC.

The rearrangement links TRBV11-1 to TRBJ2-3, with no clear D. This CDR3 spans 12 amino acids. The V end was cut by 2 bases, the J end by 4 bases, with 4 bases between. The V gene's germline CDR1 is SGHAT and CDR2 FQDESV (reference sequence). The CDR3 DNA sequence: TGTGCCAGCAGCTTAAGGGCAGATACGCAGTATTTT. Protein sequence: CASSLRADTQYF. The full variable domain, rest sourced from reference TRBV11-1 and TRBJ2-3, is EAEVAQSPRYKITEKSQAVAFWCDPISGHATLYWYRQILGQGPELLVQFQDESVVDDSQLPKDRFSAERLKGVDSTLKIQPAELGDSAMYLCASSLRADTQYFGPGTRLTVL.

This clonotype was seen more than once but under ten times. V and J are TRBV7-2 and TRBJ2-1; D perhaps matches TRBD1 (6 bases). Germline CDR1 reads SGHTA; CDR2 reads FQGNSA. The CDR3 runs to 14 residues. Trimming left V 5 bases short and J 3 bases short, with 11 bases between. This CDR3 reads CASSPTGIYNEQFF. The CDR3 nucleotides are TGTGCCAGCAGCCCTACAGGGATCTACAATGAGCAGTTCTTC.

The chain has TRBV6-4 and TRBJ2-3; possibly TRBD2 for D (5 bases). CDR3 length equals 14 residues. V lost 5 bases and J lost 1, with 10 bases in between. From germline, CDR1 is MRHNA and CDR2 SNTAGT. The CDR3 bases are TGTGCCAGCAGTTCTAGCTCCGGCACAGATACGCAGTATTTT. Its translation is CASSSSSGTDTQYF.

The chain employs TRBV12-3 or TRBV12-4 and TRBJ1-5; 8 bases agree with TRBD1. The CDR3 spans 14 residues. The junction had 8 bases not matched to a gene; V was cut back by 6 bases and J by 7 bases. CDR3 coding DNA: TGTGCCAGCAGGATGGACAGGGAGGGCCAGCCCCAGCATTTT. Its translation is CASRMDREGQPQHF.

The gene calls are TRBV27 and TRBJ2-7; 7 bases match TRBD2. CDR1 is MNHEY and CDR2 is SMNVEV in the germline V gene (reference sequence). V shed 5 bases, J shed 3 bases, and the junction held 10 bases outside the gene matches. The CDR3 loop spans 15 amino acids. CDR3 bases: TGTGCCAGCAGTGTAACTAGCGTTCGAAACTACGAGCAGTACTTC. The encoded protein is CASSVTSVRNYEQYF.

Sample share makes this clonotype medium-sized. This chain connects TRBV27 to TRBJ2-7; D is possibly TRBD1 (5 bases). The CDR3 runs to 15 residues. V was clipped by 7 bases and J by 3 bases, with 19 bases between them. The germline V gene has CDR1 MNHEY and CDR2 SMNVEV (reference sequence). CDR3 DNA sequence: TGTGCCAGCACCACAGCAGACAGTGTGGGCTACGAGCAGTACTTC. Residues: CASTTADSVGYEQYF.

This chain joins TRBV19 and TRBJ1-5, with D unresolved. The CDR3 is 14 amino acids. The V end was cut by 8 bases, the J end by 7 bases, with 18 bases between. Germline V CDR1 and CDR2: LNHDA, SQIVND (reference sequence). The CDR3 DNA is TGTGCCAGTCGATTATCCCCATCCGGACAGCCCCAGCATTTT. It translates to CASRLSPSGQPQHF.

This clonotype is classed as medium-sized. The genes are TRBV6-2 or TRBV6-3 and TRBJ2-7, with 11 nucleotides matching TRBD1. The CDR3 consists of 15 residues. V shed 7 bases and J 0 bases; nucleotides not matched to a gene: 5. Germline-derived CDR1 and CDR2 are MNHEY and SVGEGT. The CDR3 DNA is TGTGCCAGCACCGACGGGACAGGGGGCTCCTACGAGCAGTACTTC. It yields the protein CASTDGTGGSYEQYF.

Relative to its sample, this clonotype is medium-sized. The chain couples TRBV5-6 to TRBJ2-1, with D perhaps matching TRBD1 (6 bases). V was shortened by 2 bases and J by 0 bases, with 12 bases between the two germline ends. The germline V gene has CDR1 SGHDT and CDR2 YYEEEE. The CDR3 covers 16 residues. This CDR3 is CASSFAQGSSYNEQFF. The CDR3 DNA is TGTGCCAGCAGCTTCGCCCAGGGGAGCTCCTACAATGAGCAGTTCTTC.

V usage is TRBV4-3 and J usage is TRBJ2-7; TRBD1 is a possible D gene (5 bases). Germline V gene sequence: CDR1 LGHNA, CDR2 YSLEER. V was shortened by 0 bases and J by 2 bases, with 11 bases between the two germline ends. There are 15 residues in the CDR3. CDR3: CASSQDQGTTYEQYF. DNA of the CDR3: TGCGCCAGCAGCCAAGATCAGGGAACCACCTACGAGCAGTACTTC.

By proportion, this clonotype is medium-sized (0.01 to 0.1%). This chain joins TRBV19 and TRBJ2-5, with 7 bases identical to TRBD1. V shed 0 bases, J shed 1 base, and the junction held 2 bases outside the gene matches. The CDR3 covers 15 residues. Germline-derived CDR1 and CDR2 are LNHDA and SQIVND (reference sequence). CDR3 loop: CASSIDGTVQETQYF. The CDR3, as DNA: TGTGCCAGTAGTATAGATGGGACAGTCCAAGAGACCCAGTACTTC.

In its sample, this clonotype is medium-sized (0.01 to 0.1%). The chain uses TRBV12-3 or TRBV12-4 and TRBJ1-2, with 9 nucleotides matching TRBD1. The CDR3 is 15 residues long. The ends lost 5 bases at V and 7 bases at J; junction bases unmatched: 11. CDR3 loop: CASSQEGQGFTGYTF. As DNA, the CDR3 is TGTGCCAGCAGTCAAGAGGGACAGGGATTCACTGGCTACACCTTC.

This clonotype is medium-sized (0.01 to 0.1%). The V and J genes are TRBV5-4 and TRBJ2-3, with 7 nucleotides matching TRBD1. CDR3 size: 14 residues. Germline assignment: CDR1 SGHNT and CDR2 YYREEE (reference sequence). Losses at the gene ends were 7 bases for V and 5 bases for J; bases not matched to a gene: 10. The CDR3 DNA reads TGTGCCAGCGGACCGTTGCAGGGGGTAGATACGCAGTATTTT. This encodes CASGPLQGVDTQYF. Full variable domain (outside the CDR3, taken from reference TRBV5-4 and TRBJ2-3): ETGVTQSPTHLIKTRGQQVTLRCSSQSGHNTVSWYQQALGQGPQFIFQYYREEENGRGNFPPRFSGLQFPNYSSELNVNALELDDSALYLCASGPLQGVDTQYFGPGTRLTVL.

By share, this clonotype ranks as medium-sized. The V gene is TRBV6-5, the J gene TRBJ2-1, with D maybe TRBD2 (6 bases). The germline V gene has CDR1 MNHEY and CDR2 SVGAGI. This CDR3 has 14 residues. The germline V and J ends were trimmed by 6 bases and 3 bases, with 12 bases remaining between them. CDR3 in amino acids: CASSPGEYYNEQFF. The CDR3 nucleotides are TGTGCCAGCAGCCCGGGAGAGTACTACAATGAGCAGTTCTTC.

This clonotype was seen only a few times. V is TRBV12-3 or TRBV12-4 and J is TRBJ1-1, with D possibly being TRBD1 (5 bases). Trimming removed 4 bases from V and 5 bases from J, with 14 bases in between. The CDR3 covers 14 residues. The CDR3 is CASSSQGGMTEAFF. In nucleotides, the CDR3 is TGTGCCAGCAGTTCTCAGGGCGGTATGACTGAAGCTTTCTTT.

By sample fraction, this clonotype is medium-sized. CDR3 in DNA: TGTGCCAGCAGTTTAGGGGGGAACACTGAAGCTTTCTTT. Translating gives CASSLGGNTEAFF. This sequence joins TRBV12-3 or TRBV12-4 and TRBJ1-1; D not resolved. This CDR3 comprises 13 residues. Between the trimmed V and J ends, which lost 1 base and 1 base, there was a span of 4 bases.